This entry concerns a single TCR beta chain. Its cognate antigen is unknown. A second roughly 6 to 11 cycle PCR used barcoded and J-beta primers. Each CDR3 protein gets one entry after TCRdb re-called the 5' RACE reads with MiXCR. This table holds around 1,500,000 distinct CDR3 sequences, around 39% found once. A minimum of 5.5 micrograms of total RNA was extracted per sample. This entry comes from a study of blood T cells in healthy people across ages. Across the whole study: Per two T cells, template switching captured roughly one barcoded beta molecule. Study-wide results and caveats: Donors of long life had a larger count of naive CD4+ cells and greater diversity than aged donors. Considered underestimates were the diversity estimates obtained from one million T cells.

Per the germline V gene, CDR1 is SGHRS and CDR2 is YFSETQ. The CDR3 runs 14 residues. V gave up 5 bases and J gave up 4 bases; unmatched junction bases: 6. The receptor was derived from a woman aged 18-29 years in good health. This sequence joins TRBV5-1 and TRBJ2-3, with 8 positions matching TRBD2. The sequencing input was blood. This CDR3 is CASRDTSGSDTQYF. As DNA, the CDR3 is TGCGCCAGCAGAGACACTAGCGGATCAGATACGCAGTATTTT.